Following are 9 T cell receptor beta chains from one sample sequenced in a study of blood T cell repertoires in COVID-19. Assay: immunoSEQ multiplex PCR; the TCRdb copy retains only in-frame clones and omits some. The sample records a few hundred thousand clones, around 87% being singletons. Specimen: peripheral blood. These receptors all come from a man aged 55 to 70 with acute or convalescent COVID-19.

V and J are TRBV28 and TRBJ2-5; 7 bases line up with TRBD2. The CDR3 is 15 amino acids. The J segment lost 2 bases and the V segment lost 4 bases, leaving 7 bases of the junction unmatched. Germline-derived CDR1 and CDR2 are MDHEN and SYDVKM. The CDR3 is CASSSPGTIQETQYF. As DNA, the CDR3 is TGTGCCAGCAGTTCCCCGGGGACTATTCAAGAGACCCAGTACTTC.

The chain carries TRBV11-2 and TRBJ1-5; 7 bases align to TRBD1. The length of the CDR3 is 14 residues. Germline CDR1 SGHAT, CDR2 FQNNGV. Unmatched junction bases numbered 4, after V lost 1 base and J lost 7 bases. CDR3 protein: CASSLVGGGQPQHF. Written as DNA, the CDR3 is TGTGCCAGCAGCTTAGTTGGAGGGGGCCAGCCCCAGCATTTT.

V usage is TRBV30 and J usage is TRBJ1-6, with 7 positions matching TRBD1. CDR3 length: 12 residues. Germline trimming cut 3 bases from V and 10 bases from J; bases unmatched to any gene: 3. Germline values: CDR1 GTSNPN, CDR2 SVGIG (reference sequence). The CDR3: CAWSPRGSPLHF. The CDR3 DNA is TGTGCCTGGAGCCCCAGGGGGTCACCCCTCCACTTT.

This clone was observed once. The chain carries TRBV29-1 and TRBJ2-1, with TRBD2 matching over 9 bases. After removal of 6 bases from V and 6 bases from J, the junction contained 6 bases not matched to a gene. Germline-derived CDR1 and CDR2 are SQVTM and ANQGSEA. This CDR3 spans 13 amino acids. The DNA of the CDR3 is TGCAGCGTCGGGGTACTAGCGGGCAATGAGCAGTTCTTC. Translating it yields CSVGVLAGNEQFF.

The chain employs TRBV15 and TRBJ2-5; TRBD1 might be the D (6 bases). The CDR3 length is 14 residues. The ends were cut back, 2 bases at V and 4 bases at J, with 11 bases in the middle. CDR1 and CDR2 from the germline V gene are LNHNV and YYDKDF (reference sequence). In nucleotides, the CDR3 is TGTGCCACCAGCAGAACCGGGACACTAGAGACCCAGTACTTC. This sequence encodes CATSRTGTLETQYF.

V gene TRBV4-2 combines with J gene TRBJ1-3; 7 bases line up with TRBD1. V dropped 4 bases and J dropped 2; count of bases not matched to a gene: 5. The CDR3 spans 15 residues. Germline loops: CDR1 LGHNA, CDR2 YNFKEQ. For the CDR3, the DNA is TGTGCCAGCAGCCCAGAGACAGGGACTGGAAACACCATATATTTT. Protein sequence: CASSPETGTGNTIYF.

The chain recombines TRBV19 with TRBJ2-7; tentatively, D is TRBD2 (5 bases). Trimming removed 9 bases at V and 2 bases at J, with 20 bases between. Germline CDR1 reads LNHDA; CDR2 reads SQIVND (reference sequence). The CDR3 is 15 amino acids. CDR3 coding DNA: TGTGCCAGCCAGAGGAATCGATTCGGGACCTACGAGCAGTACTTC. Its protein is CASQRNRFGTYEQYF.

This clone was detected a few times. The chain uses TRBV28 and TRBJ1-1; D uncertain. The V and J ends lost 0 bases and 0 bases respectively, with 11 bases between them. This CDR3 region has 16 residues. Germline CDR1 reads MDHEN; CDR2 reads SYDVKM. The CDR3 coding sequence is TGTGCCAGCAGTTTATGGAGGGTTTCCATGAACACTGAAGCTTTCTTT. It is translated as CASSLWRVSMNTEAFF.

This clone was picked up one time. The gene calls are TRBV10-1 and TRBJ2-7, with 7 bases matching TRBD1. CDR1 and CDR2 (germline): WNHNN, SYGVQD (reference sequence). Trimming removed 3 bases from V and 1 base from J; junction bases left unmatched: 0. The CDR3 length is 13 residues. The CDR3 spells CASSEQGSYEQYF. The CDR3 bases are TGCGCCAGCAGTGAACAGGGGTCCTACGAGCAGTACTTC.